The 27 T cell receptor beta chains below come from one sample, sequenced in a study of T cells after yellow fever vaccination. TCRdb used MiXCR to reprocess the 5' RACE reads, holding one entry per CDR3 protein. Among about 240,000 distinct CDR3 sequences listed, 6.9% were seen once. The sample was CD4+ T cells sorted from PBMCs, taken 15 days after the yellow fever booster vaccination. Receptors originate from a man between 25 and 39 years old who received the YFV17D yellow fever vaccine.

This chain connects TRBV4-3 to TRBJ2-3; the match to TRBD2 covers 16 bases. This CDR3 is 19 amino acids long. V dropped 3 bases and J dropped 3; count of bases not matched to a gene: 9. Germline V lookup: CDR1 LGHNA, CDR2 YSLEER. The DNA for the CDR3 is TGCGCCAGCAGCCAGTCCCCCGGGACTAGCGGGAGGGCAACAGATACGCAGTATTTT. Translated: CASSQSPGTSGRATDTQYF.

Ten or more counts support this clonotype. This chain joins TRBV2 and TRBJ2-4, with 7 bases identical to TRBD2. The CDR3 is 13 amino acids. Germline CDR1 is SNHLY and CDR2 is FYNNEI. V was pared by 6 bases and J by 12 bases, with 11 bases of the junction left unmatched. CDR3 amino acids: CASRPTSAGTQYF. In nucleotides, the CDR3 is TGTGCCAGCAGACCCACTAGCGCAGGAACTCAGTACTTC.

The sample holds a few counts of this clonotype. In DNA, the CDR3 is TGTGCCAGCAGCTTCACAGGGGGCGAGCAGTACTTC. Amino acids: CASSFTGGEQYF. This chain uses TRBV7-9 with TRBJ2-7, with 8 bases fitting TRBD1. The CDR3 runs to 12 residues. The V segment lost 3 bases and the J segment 6 bases; nucleotides outside the gene matches: 1. Germline loops: CDR1 SEHNR, CDR2 FQNEAQ (reference sequence).

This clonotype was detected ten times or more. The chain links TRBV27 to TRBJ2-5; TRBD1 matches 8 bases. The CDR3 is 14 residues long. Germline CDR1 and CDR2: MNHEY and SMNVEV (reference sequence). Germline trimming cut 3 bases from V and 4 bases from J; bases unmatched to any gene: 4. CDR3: CASSFNRGLETQYF. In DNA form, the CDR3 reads TGTGCCAGCAGTTTTAACAGGGGGTTAGAGACCCAGTACTTC.

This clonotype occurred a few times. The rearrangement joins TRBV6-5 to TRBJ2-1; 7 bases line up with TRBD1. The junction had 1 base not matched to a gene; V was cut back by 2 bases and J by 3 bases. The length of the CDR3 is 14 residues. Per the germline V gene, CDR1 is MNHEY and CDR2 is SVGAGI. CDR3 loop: CASSYGQVYNEQFF. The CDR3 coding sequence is TGTGCCAGCAGTTACGGACAGGTCTACAATGAGCAGTTCTTC.

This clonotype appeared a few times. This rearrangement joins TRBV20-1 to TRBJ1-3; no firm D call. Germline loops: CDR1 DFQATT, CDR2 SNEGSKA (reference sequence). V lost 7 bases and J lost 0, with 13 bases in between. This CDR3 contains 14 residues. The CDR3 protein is CSGTLPNSGNTIYF. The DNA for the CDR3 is TGCAGTGGAACCCTCCCGAACTCTGGAAACACCATATATTTT.

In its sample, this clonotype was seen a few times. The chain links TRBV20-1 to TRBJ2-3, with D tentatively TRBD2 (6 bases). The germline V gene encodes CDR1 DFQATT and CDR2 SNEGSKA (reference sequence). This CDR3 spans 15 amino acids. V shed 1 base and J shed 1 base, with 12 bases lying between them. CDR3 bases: TGCAGTGCTAGAGGGAGGGGATTGGGCACAGATACGCAGTATTTT. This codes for CSARGRGLGTDTQYF.

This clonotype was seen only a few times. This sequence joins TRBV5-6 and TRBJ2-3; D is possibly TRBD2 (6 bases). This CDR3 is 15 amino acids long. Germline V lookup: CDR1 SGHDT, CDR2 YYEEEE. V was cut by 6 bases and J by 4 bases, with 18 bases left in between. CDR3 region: CASTPGEGHADTQYF. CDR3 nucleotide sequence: TGTGCCAGCACCCCGGGGGAAGGGCACGCAGATACGCAGTATTTT. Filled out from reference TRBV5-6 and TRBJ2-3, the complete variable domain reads DAGVTQSPTHLIKTRGQQVTLRCSPKSGHDTVSWYQQALGQGPQFIFQYYEEEERQRGNFPDRFSGHQFPNYSSELNVNALLLGDSALYLCASTPGEGHADTQYFGPGTRLTVL.

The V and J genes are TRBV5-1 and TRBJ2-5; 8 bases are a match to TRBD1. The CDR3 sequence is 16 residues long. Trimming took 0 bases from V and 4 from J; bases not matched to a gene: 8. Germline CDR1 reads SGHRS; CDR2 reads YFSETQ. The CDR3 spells CASSLAPQGARETQYF. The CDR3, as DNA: TGCGCCAGCAGCTTGGCACCTCAGGGGGCCCGAGAGACCCAGTACTTC.

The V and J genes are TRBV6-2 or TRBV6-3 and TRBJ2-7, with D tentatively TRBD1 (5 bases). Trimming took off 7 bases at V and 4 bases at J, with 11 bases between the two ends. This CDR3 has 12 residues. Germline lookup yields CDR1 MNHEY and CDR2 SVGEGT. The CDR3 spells CASMYRPYEQYF. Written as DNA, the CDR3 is TGTGCCAGCATGTACAGGCCTTACGAGCAGTACTTC.

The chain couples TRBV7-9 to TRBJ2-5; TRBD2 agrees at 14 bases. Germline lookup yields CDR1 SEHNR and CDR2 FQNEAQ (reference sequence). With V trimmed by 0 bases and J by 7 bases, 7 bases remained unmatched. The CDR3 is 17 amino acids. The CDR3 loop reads CASSLAGTSGSGVTQYF. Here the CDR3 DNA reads TGTGCCAGCAGCTTAGCTGGGACTAGCGGGAGCGGGGTGACCCAGTACTTC. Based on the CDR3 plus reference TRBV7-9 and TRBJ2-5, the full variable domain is DTGVSQNPRHKITKRGQNVTFRCDPISEHNRLYWYRQTLGQGPEFLTYFQNEAQLEKSRLLSDRFSAERPKGSFSTLEIQRTEQGDSAMYLCASSLAGTSGSGVTQYFGPGTRLLVL.

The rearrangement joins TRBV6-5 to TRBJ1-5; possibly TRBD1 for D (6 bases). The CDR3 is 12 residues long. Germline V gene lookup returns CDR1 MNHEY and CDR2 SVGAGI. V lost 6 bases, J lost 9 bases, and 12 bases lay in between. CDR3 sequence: CASSTDRRPQHF. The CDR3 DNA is TGTGCCAGCAGCACCGACAGGCGGCCCCAGCATTTT.

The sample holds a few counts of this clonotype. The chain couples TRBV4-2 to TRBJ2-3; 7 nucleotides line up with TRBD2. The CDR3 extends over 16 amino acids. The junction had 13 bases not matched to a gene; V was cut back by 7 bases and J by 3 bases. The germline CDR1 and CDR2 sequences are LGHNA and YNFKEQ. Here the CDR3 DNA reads TGTGCCAGCACCTCCCAGGGCGGGAGTCGGACAGATACGCAGTATTTT. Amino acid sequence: CASTSQGGSRTDTQYF.

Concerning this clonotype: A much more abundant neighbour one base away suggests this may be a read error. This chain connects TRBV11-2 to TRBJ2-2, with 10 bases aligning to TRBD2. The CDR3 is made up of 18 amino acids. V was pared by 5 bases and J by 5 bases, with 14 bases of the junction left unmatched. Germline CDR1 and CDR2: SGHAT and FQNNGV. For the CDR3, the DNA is TGTGCCAGCAGCCCGGTGGGAGCTAGCGGGAGAGGAACCGGGGAGCTGTTTTTT. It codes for CASSPVGASGRGTGELFF.

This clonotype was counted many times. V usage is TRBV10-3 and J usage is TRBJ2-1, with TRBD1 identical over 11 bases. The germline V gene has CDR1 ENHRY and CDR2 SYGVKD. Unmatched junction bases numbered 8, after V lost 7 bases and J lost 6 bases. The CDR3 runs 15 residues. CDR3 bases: TGTGCCATCACCGTGGGACAGGGGGGGTCCAATGAGCAGTTCTTC. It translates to CAITVGQGGSNEQFF.

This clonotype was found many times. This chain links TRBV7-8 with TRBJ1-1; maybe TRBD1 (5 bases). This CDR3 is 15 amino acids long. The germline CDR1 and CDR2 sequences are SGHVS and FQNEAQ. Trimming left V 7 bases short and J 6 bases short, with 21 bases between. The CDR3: CASIPSGGMGAEAFF. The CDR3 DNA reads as TGTGCCAGCATTCCCTCGGGGGGGATGGGGGCTGAAGCTTTCTTT.

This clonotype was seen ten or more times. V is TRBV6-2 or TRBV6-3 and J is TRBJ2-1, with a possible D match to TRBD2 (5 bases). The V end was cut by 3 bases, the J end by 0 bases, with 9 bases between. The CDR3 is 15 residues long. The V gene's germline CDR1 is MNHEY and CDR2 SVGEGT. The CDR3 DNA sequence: TGTGCCAGCAGTTATGCGGGTAGCTCCTACAATGAGCAGTTCTTC. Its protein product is CASSYAGSSYNEQFF.

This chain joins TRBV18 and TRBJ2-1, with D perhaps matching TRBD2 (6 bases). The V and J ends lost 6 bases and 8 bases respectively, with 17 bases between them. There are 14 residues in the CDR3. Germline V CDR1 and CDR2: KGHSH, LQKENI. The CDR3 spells CASSPGLETYEQFF. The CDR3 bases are TGTGCCAGCTCTCCGGGACTGGAAACTTATGAGCAGTTCTTC.

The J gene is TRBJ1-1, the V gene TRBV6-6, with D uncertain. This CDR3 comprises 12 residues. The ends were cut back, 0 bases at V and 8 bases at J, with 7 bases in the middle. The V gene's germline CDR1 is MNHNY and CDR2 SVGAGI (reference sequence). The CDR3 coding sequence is TGTGCCAGCAGTTACTCGAATCGGGAAGCTTTCTTT. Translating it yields CASSYSNREAFF.

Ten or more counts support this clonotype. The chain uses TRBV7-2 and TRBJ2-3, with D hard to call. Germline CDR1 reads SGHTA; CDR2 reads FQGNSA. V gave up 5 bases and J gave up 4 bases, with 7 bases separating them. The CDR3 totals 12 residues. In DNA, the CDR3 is TGTGCCAGCAGCCCCCTAGCAGATACGCAGTATTTT. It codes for CASSPLADTQYF.

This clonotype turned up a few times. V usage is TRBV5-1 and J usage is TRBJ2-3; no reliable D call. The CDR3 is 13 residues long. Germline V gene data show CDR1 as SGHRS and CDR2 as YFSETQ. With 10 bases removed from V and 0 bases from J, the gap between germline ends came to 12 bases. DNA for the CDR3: TGCGCCTGCGGCCCTACTAGCACAGATACGCAGTATTTT. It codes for CACGPTSTDTQYF.

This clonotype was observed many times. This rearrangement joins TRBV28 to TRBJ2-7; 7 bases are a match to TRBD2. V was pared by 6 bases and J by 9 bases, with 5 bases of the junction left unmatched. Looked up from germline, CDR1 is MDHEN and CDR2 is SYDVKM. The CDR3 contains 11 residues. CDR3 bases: TGTGCCAGCAGCATACCTAGCGGGCAGTACTTC. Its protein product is CASSIPSGQYF.

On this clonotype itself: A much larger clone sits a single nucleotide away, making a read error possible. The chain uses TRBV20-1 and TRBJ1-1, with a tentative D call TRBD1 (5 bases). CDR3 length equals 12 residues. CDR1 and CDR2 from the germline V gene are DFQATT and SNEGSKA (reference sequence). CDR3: CSPRDRGVGAFF. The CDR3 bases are TGCAGTCCTAGAGATCGGGGCGTGGGAGCTTTCTTT.

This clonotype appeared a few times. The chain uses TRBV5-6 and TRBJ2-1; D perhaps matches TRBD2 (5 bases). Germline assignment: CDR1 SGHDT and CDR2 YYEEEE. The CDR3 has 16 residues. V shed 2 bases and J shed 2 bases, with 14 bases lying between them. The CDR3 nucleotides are TGTGCCAGCAGCTTTCGTGTGGGAGTGCCCTACAATGAGCAGTTCTTC. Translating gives CASSFRVGVPYNEQFF.

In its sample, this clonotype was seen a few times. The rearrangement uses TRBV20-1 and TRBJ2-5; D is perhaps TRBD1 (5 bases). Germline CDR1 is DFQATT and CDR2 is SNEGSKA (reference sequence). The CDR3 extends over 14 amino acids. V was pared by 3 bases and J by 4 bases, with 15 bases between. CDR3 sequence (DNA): TGCAGTGCTAGCCCTGGACAACAAATAGAGACCCAGTACTTC. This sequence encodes CSASPGQQIETQYF.

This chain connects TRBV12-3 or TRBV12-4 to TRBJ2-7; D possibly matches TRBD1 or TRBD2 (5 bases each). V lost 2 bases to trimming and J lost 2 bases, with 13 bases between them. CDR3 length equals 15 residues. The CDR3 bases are TGTGCCAGCAGTTTAAGGGGAGAGGGGCCCTACGAGCAGTACTTC. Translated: CASSLRGEGPYEQYF.

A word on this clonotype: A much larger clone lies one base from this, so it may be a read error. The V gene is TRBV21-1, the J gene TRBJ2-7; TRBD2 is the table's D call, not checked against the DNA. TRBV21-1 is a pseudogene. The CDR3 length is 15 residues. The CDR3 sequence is CASSKTSGRPFEQHF. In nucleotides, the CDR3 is TGTGCCAGCAGCAAAACTAGCGGGAGGCCCTTTGAGCAGCACTTC.